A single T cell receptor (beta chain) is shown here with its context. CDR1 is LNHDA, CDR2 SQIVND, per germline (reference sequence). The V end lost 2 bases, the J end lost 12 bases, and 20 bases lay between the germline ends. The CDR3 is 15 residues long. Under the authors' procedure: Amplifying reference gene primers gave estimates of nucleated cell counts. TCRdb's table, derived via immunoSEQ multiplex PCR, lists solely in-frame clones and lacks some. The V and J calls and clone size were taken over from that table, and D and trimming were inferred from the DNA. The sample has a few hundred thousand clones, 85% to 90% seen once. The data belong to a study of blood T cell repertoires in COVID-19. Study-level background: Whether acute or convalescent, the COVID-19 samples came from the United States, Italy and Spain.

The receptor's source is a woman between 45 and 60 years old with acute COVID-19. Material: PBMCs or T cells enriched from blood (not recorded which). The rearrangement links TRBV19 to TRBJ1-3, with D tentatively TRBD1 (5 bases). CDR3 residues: CASSIIGTGLNGIYF. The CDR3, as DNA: TGTGCCAGTAGTATAATCGGGACTGGCCTAAACGGCATATATTTT.